What follows describes a single TCR beta chain. The V end lost 0 bases, the J end lost 2 bases, and 12 bases lay between the germline ends. The CDR3 extends over 16 amino acids. Looked up from germline, CDR1 is MGHRA and CDR2 is YSYEKL. This entry is derived from a study of T cell changes during pregnancy in multiple sclerosis. Repertoires were generated with immunoSEQ multiplex PCR, while TCRdb's copy carries only in-frame clones and drops some. The table shows some 41,000 clones, with roughly 93% occurring only once. This TCR derives from a female donor with multiple sclerosis, enrolled in a pregnancy study. The sequencing sample was made of PBMCs (not recorded whether the cells were cultured). V is TRBV4-1 and J is TRBJ2-3; no reliable D call. The CDR3 region is CASSQEGLGNTDTQYF. CDR3 sequence (DNA): TGCGCCAGCAGCCAAGAAGGCCTAGGCAACACAGATACGCAGTATTTT.